Following are 28 T cell receptor beta chains from one sample sequenced in a study of T-cell memory formation after mild COVID-19. Each CDR3 protein is one row after TCRdb ran MiXCR on the 5' RACE reads. The profile shows about 430,000 distinct CDR3 sequences, less than 25% of them singletons. The sequencing input was PBMCs or a T cell subset sorted from them (not recorded which). These receptors were obtained from an adult woman who had mild COVID-19 (a few samples of this study predate the infection). Cell type and time point are not known.

This clonotype was detected a few times. J is TRBJ2-2 and V is TRBV2, with 10 bases lining up with TRBD1. Germline CDR1 and CDR2: SNHLY and FYNNEI. Trimming at V came to 2 bases and at J to 6 bases, leaving 9 bases not matched to a gene. The CDR3 sequence is 17 residues long. CDR3 amino acids: CASSESEIGTGAGELFF. The CDR3 DNA reads as TGTGCCAGCAGTGAAAGTGAGATAGGGACAGGGGCCGGGGAGCTGTTTTTT. Filled out from reference TRBV2 and TRBJ2-2, the complete variable domain reads EPEVTQTPSHQVTQMGQEVILRCVPISNHLYFYWYRQILGQKVEFLVSFYNNEISEKSEIFDDQFSVERPDGSNFTLKIRSTKLEDSAMYFCASSESEIGTGAGELFFGEGSRLTVL.

The rearrangement uses TRBV20-1 and TRBJ2-1; 12 nucleotides match TRBD2. With V trimmed by 2 bases and J by 4 bases, 6 bases remained unmatched. CDR3 size: 16 residues. The germline CDR1 and CDR2 sequences are DFQATT and SNEGSKA (reference sequence). Here the CDR3 reads CSARPSGLAGYNEQFF. DNA for the CDR3: TGCAGTGCTAGACCTTCCGGACTAGCGGGATACAATGAGCAGTTCTTC.

This clonotype has only a few counts. The chain is built from TRBV7-8 and TRBJ2-7; D is possibly TRBD1 or TRBD2 (7 bases each). V lost 5 bases and J lost 0, with 17 bases in between. This CDR3 contains 16 residues. Germline values: CDR1 SGHVS, CDR2 FQNEAQ. CDR3 protein: CASSLRGGDSSYEQYF. Here the CDR3 DNA reads TGTGCCAGCAGCCTAAGGGGGGGGGACAGCTCCTACGAGCAGTACTTC.

The table lists this clonotype with a few counts. The V and J genes are TRBV3-1 and TRBJ1-4; TRBD1 matches at 9 bases. The CDR3 has 16 residues. The germline V gene encodes CDR1 LGHDT and CDR2 YNNKEL (reference sequence). V was clipped by 4 bases and J by 6 bases; unmatched bases: 9. CDR3 sequence: CASSPVGTGGYEKLFF. The CDR3 DNA reads as TGTGCCAGCAGCCCGGTGGGAACAGGGGGCTATGAAAAACTGTTTTTT.

The table lists this clonotype with a few counts. This rearrangement joins TRBV6-9 to TRBJ2-4; 13 bases are a match to TRBD2. This CDR3 contains 17 residues. CDR1 and CDR2 from the germline V gene are MNHGY and SVAAGI. The V segment lost 7 bases and the J segment 5 bases; nucleotides outside the gene matches: 11. CDR3 sequence: CASTPDTSGGAQNIQYF. Here the CDR3 DNA reads TGTGCCAGCACTCCGGATACTAGCGGGGGGGCCCAAAACATTCAGTACTTC.

This clonotype came up once. The chain is built from TRBV4-3 and TRBJ1-1; 8 bases align to TRBD1. The CDR3 sequence is 17 residues long. The germline V gene has CDR1 LGHNA and CDR2 YSLEER. Trimming removed 0 bases from V and 4 bases from J; junction bases left unmatched: 10. This CDR3 reads CASSQDLAGGLGTEAFF. CDR3 in DNA: TGCGCCAGCAGCCAAGATCTGGCAGGGGGCCTAGGCACTGAAGCTTTCTTT.

The table lists this clonotype with a few counts. The CDR3 loop is CSAQTVGRLIETQYF. CDR3 nucleotide sequence: TGCAGTGCCCAGACAGTCGGTCGTCTAATAGAGACCCAGTACTTC. The chain links TRBV20-1 to TRBJ2-5; TRBD1 is a possible D gene (5 bases). From germline, CDR1 is DFQATT and CDR2 SNEGSKA (reference sequence). Trimming pared 6 bases from V and 4 bases from J, leaving 21 bases between. The CDR3 covers 15 residues.

The V call is TRBV18, the J call TRBJ2-7, with TRBD2 matching over 8 bases. V gave up 6 bases and J gave up 7 bases; unmatched junction bases: 17. This CDR3 is 16 amino acids long. Germline V gene data show CDR1 as KGHSH and CDR2 as LQKENI. The CDR3, as DNA: TGTGCCAGCTCCTCGGTGGGAGCGGGAGCTACCGGGGAGCAGTACTTC. Translated: CASSSVGAGATGEQYF. Full variable domain (remainder filled in from reference TRBV18 and TRBJ2-7): NAGVMQNPRHLVRRRGQEARLRCSPMKGHSHVYWYRQLPEEGLKFMVYLQKENIIDESGMPKERFSAEFPKEGPSILRIQQVVRGDSAAYFCASSSVGAGATGEQYFGPGTRLTVT.

This clonotype was found many times. The chain carries TRBV7-2 and TRBJ1-3; TRBD1 might be the D (6 bases). Germline loops: CDR1 SGHTA, CDR2 FQGNSA. This CDR3 is built from 17 residues. Trimming removed 5 bases from V and 4 bases from J, with 21 bases in between. CDR3 sequence (DNA): TGTGCCAGCAGCCCCGGACCGGGCAGGGGAACAGGAAACACCATATATTTT. This gives the protein CASSPGPGRGTGNTIYF. The variable domain in full, with the rest retrieved from reference TRBV7-2 and TRBJ1-3, is GAGVSQSPSNKVTEKGKDVELRCDPISGHTALYWYRQSLGQGLEFLIYFQGNSAPDKSGLPSDRFSAERTGGSVSTLTIQRTQQEDSAVYLCASSPGPGRGTGNTIYFGEGSWLTVV.

This clonotype was observed a few times. The V and J genes are TRBV10-3 and TRBJ1-6, with 7 bases lining up with TRBD1. CDR1 and CDR2 from the germline V gene are ENHRY and SYGVKD. Trimming took 9 bases from V and 7 from J; bases not matched to a gene: 9. The length of the CDR3 is 14 residues. DNA for the CDR3: TGTGCCATGAGGGACAGTCCGAGGAATTCACCCCTCCACTTT. It encodes CAMRDSPRNSPLHF.

V usage is TRBV30 and J usage is TRBJ1-2, with 7 bases lining up with TRBD1. This CDR3 is 15 amino acids long. CDR1 is GTSNPN, CDR2 SVGIG, per germline (reference sequence). V lost 0 bases and J lost 3; bases outside the gene matches: 7. The CDR3 DNA reads TGTGCCTGGAGTGTACAGGGGACAGCGTACTATGGCTACACCTTC. This translates into CAWSVQGTAYYGYTF. Combining the CDR3 with reference TRBV30 and TRBJ1-2 gives the whole variable domain SQTIHQWPATLVQPVGSPLSLECTVEGTSNPNLYWYRQAAGRGLQLLFYSVGIGQISSEVPQNLSASRPQDRQFILSSKKLLLSDSGFYLCAWSVQGTAYYGYTFGSGTRLTVV.

This clonotype was recorded a few times. The chain carries TRBV7-3 and TRBJ2-2, with 8 bases that match TRBD2. The CDR3 has 16 amino acids. After removal of 4 bases from V and 1 base from J, the junction contained 5 bases not matched to a gene. The germline gives CDR1 SGHTA, CDR2 FQGTGA. The CDR3 is CASSSGLVMNTGELFF. CDR3 coding DNA: TGTGCCAGCAGCTCGGGACTAGTTATGAACACCGGGGAGCTGTTTTTT. Filled out from reference TRBV7-3 and TRBJ2-2, the complete variable domain reads GAGVSQTPSNKVTEKGKYVELRCDPISGHTALYWYRQSLGQGPEFLIYFQGTGAADDSGLPNDRFFAVRPEGSVSTLKIQRTERGDSAVYLCASSSGLVMNTGELFFGEGSRLTVL.

The chain uses TRBV5-1 and TRBJ2-6, with D possibly matching TRBD2 (6 bases). Trimming left V 0 bases short and J 3 bases short, with 16 bases between. The germline gives CDR1 SGHRS, CDR2 YFSETQ. The CDR3 runs to 18 residues. The CDR3 nucleotides are TGCGCCAGCAGCTTGGAACACACACTAGCATTTGGGGCCAACGTCCTGACTTTC. Translation gives CASSLEHTLAFGANVLTF.

The rearrangement joins TRBV28 to TRBJ1-1; perhaps TRBD1 as D (6 bases). The CDR3 extends over 15 amino acids. The germline V gene has CDR1 MDHEN and CDR2 SYDVKM. V shed 3 bases and J shed 3 bases, with 14 bases lying between them. The CDR3 spells CASSFGGSGDTEAFF. CDR3 nucleotides: TGTGCCAGCAGTTTCGGGGGCTCCGGGGACACTGAAGCTTTCTTT.

This clonotype has more than one count but fewer than ten. The V call is TRBV5-1, the J call TRBJ2-2, with D tentatively TRBD2 (5 bases). V was clipped by 6 bases and J by 3 bases, with 9 bases between them. Per germline, CDR1 SGHRS and CDR2 YFSETQ. This CDR3 contains 13 residues. CDR3 sequence: CASTRGDTGELFF. CDR3 coding DNA: TGCGCCAGCACCCGGGGAGACACCGGGGAGCTGTTTTTT.

This clonotype occurred a few times. The rearrangement uses TRBV2 and TRBJ2-7, with D perhaps being TRBD1 or TRBD2 (5 bases each). The CDR3 is 14 amino acids. Between the trimmed V and J ends, which lost 6 bases and 10 bases, there was a span of 22 bases. Germline values: CDR1 SNHLY, CDR2 FYNNEI. The CDR3 DNA sequence: TGTGCCAGCAGGAAGAGGGGCGAGTCCACAAGTCAGTACTTC. This codes for CASRKRGESTSQYF.

The gene calls are TRBV12-3 or TRBV12-4 and TRBJ1-2, with no clear D. This CDR3 spans 16 amino acids. Trimming removed 5 bases at V and 4 bases at J, with 20 bases between. The CDR3 region is CASSGDYGSPTYGYTF. The CDR3, as DNA: TGTGCCAGCAGTGGGGATTACGGCAGCCCGACCTATGGCTACACCTTC.

The chain recombines TRBV7-2 with TRBJ2-2; D may be TRBD1 (6 bases). Germline CDR1 reads SGHTA; CDR2 reads FQGNSA. The CDR3 is 15 amino acids. V was pared by 5 bases and J by 4 bases, with 14 bases between. In DNA, the CDR3 is TGTGCCAGCAGCCCCAGGGGCTTTGGCACCGGGGAGCTGTTTTTT. It encodes CASSPRGFGTGELFF.

This clonotype was observed a handful of times. V gene TRBV29-1 combines with J gene TRBJ1-2; unclear D gene. The ends were cut back, 7 bases at V and 6 bases at J, with 12 bases in the middle. Germline V gene sequence: CDR1 SQVTM, CDR2 ANQGSEA. The CDR3 covers 11 residues. Here the CDR3 reads CSATSGDGYTF. The CDR3 DNA reads as TGCAGCGCCACGAGCGGAGATGGCTACACCTTC.

The chain links TRBV19 to TRBJ2-3; D uncertain. Germline V gives CDR1 LNHDA, CDR2 SQIVND (reference sequence). The CDR3 spans 12 residues. Trimming left V 4 bases short and J 4 bases short, with 6 bases between. Here the CDR3 reads CASSTFSDTQYF. Here the CDR3 DNA reads TGTGCCAGTAGTACCTTTTCAGATACGCAGTATTTT. Full variable domain (remainder filled in from reference TRBV19 and TRBJ2-3): DGGITQSPKYLFRKEGQNVTLSCEQNLNHDAMYWYRQDPGQGLRLIYYSQIVNDFQKGDIAEGYSVSREKKESFPLTVTSAQKNPTAFYLCASSTFSDTQYFGPGTRLTVL.

The sample holds a few counts of this clonotype. This chain links TRBV9 with TRBJ2-2; D might be TRBD1 or TRBD2, each matching 5 bases. The CDR3 spans 13 residues. V was cut by 2 bases and J by 5 bases, with 7 bases left in between. Germline V lookup: CDR1 SGDLS, CDR2 YYNGEE. CDR3 loop: CASSVWGTGELFF. CDR3 coding DNA: TGTGCCAGCAGCGTCTGGGGGACCGGGGAGCTGTTTTTT. Drawing the rest from reference TRBV9 and TRBJ2-2, the complete variable domain is DSGVTQTPKHLITATGQRVTLRCSPRSGDLSVYWYQQSLDQGLQFLIQYYNGEERAKGNILERFSAQQFPDLHSELNLSSLELGDSALYFCASSVWGTGELFFGEGSRLTVL.

This clonotype has only a few counts. This chain connects TRBV6-5 to TRBJ2-2; D may be TRBD1 (6 bases). The V gene lost 2 bases and the J gene lost 9 bases, with 13 bases spanning the gap. The CDR3 has 14 amino acids. From germline, CDR1 is MNHEY and CDR2 SVGAGI. CDR3 protein: CASSYDGRGWELFF. Written as DNA, the CDR3 is TGTGCCAGCAGTTACGATGGCAGGGGCTGGGAGCTGTTTTTT.

The chain carries TRBV6-1 and TRBJ1-5; D unresolved. The CDR3 spans 13 residues. Trimming took 8 bases from V and 2 from J, leaving 10 bases between them. Germline CDR1 reads MNHNS; CDR2 reads SASEGT. The CDR3 region has the DNA TGTGCCAGCTTCGGCGGGGGCAATCAGCCCCAGCATTTT. It specifies CASFGGGNQPQHF.

This clonotype was counted at least ten times. The chain carries TRBV12-3 or TRBV12-4 and TRBJ2-7; weak D call: TRBD1 (5 bases). The CDR3 runs 12 residues. Between the trimmed V and J ends, which lost 5 bases and 6 bases, there was a span of 11 bases. In DNA form, the CDR3 reads TGTGCCAGCAGTCTTACGACAGTCGAGCAGTACTTC. It translates to CASSLTTVEQYF.

CDR3 protein: CASSYPYRVMNTEAFF. The CDR3 DNA sequence: TGTGCCAGCAGTTACCCGTACAGGGTCATGAACACTGAAGCTTTCTTT. This sequence joins TRBV6-6 and TRBJ1-1; D perhaps matches TRBD1 (6 bases). Germline V gene sequence: CDR1 MNHNY, CDR2 SVGAGI (reference sequence). This CDR3 region has 16 residues. Trimming removed 2 bases at V and 0 bases at J, with 13 bases between.

This clonotype showed up many times. This chain uses TRBV4-1 with TRBJ2-1; 10 bases are shared with TRBD2. After removal of 0 bases from V and 5 bases from J, the junction contained 4 bases not matched to a gene. Germline V gene lookup returns CDR1 MGHRA and CDR2 YSYEKL. The CDR3 has 16 residues. The CDR3 DNA reads as TGCGCCAGCAGCCAAGAGAGGCTAGCGGGAGACAATGAGCAGTTCTTC. Its protein is CASSQERLAGDNEQFF.

There are a few counts of this clonotype. This rearrangement joins TRBV20-1 to TRBJ2-3; possible D gene TRBD1, 6 bases. Per germline, CDR1 DFQATT and CDR2 SNEGSKA (reference sequence). Trimming shortened V by 6 bases and J by 7 bases, and 11 bases separated the two germline ends. The CDR3 consists of 11 residues. The CDR3 region is CSAPRGNTQYF. DNA for the CDR3: TGCAGTGCCCCAAGGGGGAATACGCAGTATTTT.

This chain connects TRBV6-5 to TRBJ2-7; no clear D. V lost 6 bases and J 2 bases, leaving 14 bases between the germline ends. The CDR3 sequence is 14 residues long. Germline V gene data show CDR1 as MNHEY and CDR2 as SVGAGI. For the CDR3, the DNA is TGTGCCAGCAGCCACCGGGTAGACACCTACGAGCAGTACTTC. Its translation is CASSHRVDTYEQYF.